This TCR beta chain was observed in a study of beta chain features in type 1 diabetes. Study context: Sorted cells examined across all samples numbered about 110,000,000.

The CDR3 contains 13 residues. Germline V gene lookup returns CDR1 SQVTM and CDR2 ANQGSEA. The V end lost 4 bases, the J end lost 4 bases, and 11 bases lay between the germline ends. A remark on this clone: Its antigen is not identified.

Study outcomes and limitations: These data did not resolve whether HLA type affects TCRB rearrangement. The study notes PCR might favor shorter templates equally in patients and controls.

The study reverse transcribed the entire isolated RNA, so it sequenced expressed TCRB transcripts. Profiled with immunoSEQ multiplex PCR; TCRdb holds only in-frame clones, not every one. The sample comprises under 45,000 clones, approximately 53% of which are singletons, and more than 0.2% rests with the top ten. The sequenced material came from stem cell memory CD4+ T cells from blood. This receptor was obtained from a woman in her 30s in good health. The chain has TRBV29-1 and TRBJ1-3, with no clear D. The CDR3 DNA is TGCAGCGTTGTAGGAGGGTACGGAAACACCATATATTTT. Amino acids: CSVVGGYGNTIYF.